This TCR beta chain stems from a study of response to subunit inactivated influenza vaccine. Whole-study findings and limits: Authors proposed each seasonal influenza vaccination draws in few new T cells.

Each CDR3 protein is one row after TCRdb ran MiXCR on the RT-PCR reads. The table records around 170,000 distinct CDR3 sequences, about 11% of them present only once. Regarding this clonotype: Its antigen is as yet unknown.

The CDR3 has 14 residues. CDR1 and CDR2 from the germline V gene are SQVTM and ANQGSEA. V shed 4 bases and J shed 3 bases, with 13 bases lying between them. The receptor comes from a man between 50 and 69 years old who received an inactivated influenza vaccine. This chain joins TRBV29-1 and TRBJ2-1; D remains unclear. The sample in question was CD8+ T cells sorted from PBMCs, obtained roughly 24 months after vaccination. The CDR3 DNA sequence: TGCAGCGTTGGGGGTGTCGCCCACTACAATGAGCAGTTCTTC. Its protein product is CSVGGVAHYNEQFF.